This TCR beta chain is from a study of shared clonotypes between healthy human individuals. For the study at large: Ranging from 18 to 49 in age, donors were a couple of women and a few men.

A deep-level run was used for the assay. This table comes from immunoSEQ multiplex PCR, and its TCRdb copy is limited to in-frame clones, with some not included. The sample comprises 2 million to 2.5 million clones, approximately 94% of which are singletons, and 0.36% rests with the top ten. Trimming cost V 1 base and J 0 bases, with 9 bases left between them. CDR1 and CDR2 from the germline V gene are MDHEN and SYDVKM. This CDR3 has 15 amino acids. The gene calls are TRBV28 and TRBJ1-2; possible D gene TRBD1, 6 bases. The clonotype comes from a man aged 18 to 30 in good health. Some clones in this sample may be carry-over from other donors' samples. Source material: naive CD4+ T cells from PBMCs. This sample's subset: CD45RA+ positively selected. The CDR3 coding sequence is TGTGCCAGCAGTTTATTGGGGGGCTCTAACTATGGCTACACCTTC. Residues: CASSLLGGSNYGYTF.